A single sample gave rise to the 8 T cell receptor beta chains below, sequenced in a study of T cell responses to AZD1222 COVID-19 vaccine. Measured with immunoSEQ multiplex PCR; TCRdb has only the in-frame clones, and not every one. The table has roughly 140,000 clones, around 90% seen once. The sequences come from peripheral blood, collected on day 0 of AZD1222 vaccination. These receptor sequences come from an adult in good health.

The chain carries TRBV4-2 and TRBJ1-2; D is uncertain. The CDR3 contains 16 residues. Germline V gene sequence: CDR1 LGHNA, CDR2 YNFKEQ. Trimming took off 4 bases at V and 5 bases at J, with 20 bases between the two ends. This chain's CDR3 is CASSPQGGQLEYGYTF. CDR3 in DNA: TGTGCCAGCAGCCCTCAAGGTGGCCAGTTGGAATATGGCTACACCTTC.

The chain couples TRBV19 to TRBJ1-2; 9 bases are shared with TRBD1. Germline assignment: CDR1 LNHDA and CDR2 SQIVND (reference sequence). This CDR3 region has 17 residues. J gave up 3 bases and V 4 bases, and 12 bases lay outside the gene matches. The CDR3: CASSRDAVDRGDYGYTF. The CDR3 DNA reads as TGTGCCAGTAGTAGAGACGCCGTGGACAGGGGTGACTATGGCTACACCTTC.

The chain links TRBV29-1 to TRBJ2-7; unclear D gene. The CDR3 covers 12 residues. CDR1 SQVTM and CDR2 ANQGSEA come from the germline V gene. The V gene lost 4 bases and the J gene lost 1 base, with 8 bases spanning the gap. Written as DNA, the CDR3 is TGCAGCGTTGGGGCTATTTCCTACGAGCAGTACTTC. This encodes CSVGAISYEQYF.

V is TRBV9 and J is TRBJ2-3; 8 bases line up with TRBD2. Germline V gene sequence: CDR1 SGDLS, CDR2 YYNGEE. J lost 5 bases, V lost 0 bases, and 5 bases had no gene match. The CDR3 runs to 15 residues. The CDR3 coding sequence is TGTGCCAGCAGCGTAGGTGCGGGGGGCGTAGATACGCAGTATTTT. Amino acid sequence: CASSVGAGGVDTQYF.

This clone was found once. The chain has TRBV5-1 and TRBJ2-5, with 8 bases lining up with TRBD2. In germline, CDR1 is SGHRS, CDR2 YFSETQ. This CDR3 region has 16 residues. With V trimmed by 2 bases and J by 1 base, 7 bases remained unmatched. The CDR3 protein is CASSFLSGGPQETQYF. The CDR3 nucleotides read TGCGCCAGCAGCTTTTTATCGGGAGGGCCCCAAGAGACCCAGTACTTC.

The rearrangement joins TRBV7-2 to TRBJ1-3, with a possible D match to TRBD1 (6 bases). This CDR3 has 16 residues. Trimming took 5 bases from V and 0 from J, leaving 14 bases between them. Germline V gives CDR1 SGHTA, CDR2 FQGNSA. Here the CDR3 DNA reads TGTGCCAGCAGCCTCGATGGGACAAACTCTGGAAACACCATATATTTT. It is translated as CASSLDGTNSGNTIYF.

In the case of this clone: Additional DNA sequences in this sample encode the identical CDR3. The chain recombines TRBV6-2 or TRBV6-3 with TRBJ2-2, with D uncertain. V gave up 6 bases and J gave up 0 bases, with 2 bases separating them. Per germline, CDR1 MNHEY and CDR2 SVGEGT. The CDR3 runs to 12 residues. DNA for the CDR3: TGTGCCAGCAGCCCGAACACCGGGGAGCTGTTTTTT. Encoded protein: CASSPNTGELFF.

This chain joins TRBV2 and TRBJ2-3; D not certain. CDR3 length equals 14 residues. Germline CDR1 and CDR2: SNHLY and FYNNEI. With 7 bases removed from V and 2 bases from J, the gap between germline ends came to 13 bases. The DNA of the CDR3 is TGTGCCAGCAAAGAAGCCTATGCCACAGATACGCAGTATTTT. It is translated as CASKEAYATDTQYF.